This T cell receptor (beta chain) originates from a study of T cell responses to AZD1222 COVID-19 vaccine. Findings and limits, study-wide: As reported, nearly half of all spike-specific TCRs target variant regions that are unmutated. Donors were mostly white British, more females; clonal diversity possibly underestimated. Two doses of AZD1222 preceded a rise in Spike-specific TCR breadth and depth. Spike was spanned by vaccine-associated CD4 TCRs, with dominance at 160-218 and 743-854.

This table comes from immunoSEQ multiplex PCR, and its TCRdb copy is limited to in-frame clones, with some not included. The table has about 120,000 clones, 70% to 90% seen once. Germline lookup yields CDR1 MDHEN and CDR2 SYDVKM. V gave up 5 bases and J gave up 7 bases, with 6 bases separating them. The CDR3 runs 11 residues. A remark on this clone: Its specificity is unknown.

This specimen consisted of peripheral blood, obtained on day 0 of AZD1222 vaccination. The chain uses TRBV28 and TRBJ1-5; D is unresolved. The sequence derives from an adult in good health. Written as DNA, the CDR3 is TGTGCCAGCAGTCCTCGGCAGCCCCAGCATTTT. This codes for CASSPRQPQHF.